These 12 T cell receptor beta chains share one sample of origin, sequenced in a study of T cell responses to AZD1222 COVID-19 vaccine. The repertoire was sequenced with immunoSEQ multiplex PCR; TCRdb's copy has only in-frame clones and lacks some. The data show approximately 150,000 clones, 92% seen once. The sequences come from peripheral blood, collected on day 0 of AZD1222 vaccination. The receptors were sampled from an adult in good health.

This sequence joins TRBV6-6 and TRBJ1-6; 10 bases map to TRBD1. CDR3 size: 15 residues. Germline V lookup: CDR1 MNHNY, CDR2 SVGAGI (reference sequence). V lost 7 bases to trimming and J lost 7 bases; unmatched junction nucleotides: 7. CDR3 residues: CASTTRGQGNSPLHF. The CDR3 coding sequence is TGTGCCAGCACCACTAGGGGACAGGGGAATTCACCCCTCCACTTT.

The chain employs TRBV4-1 and TRBJ2-3; a possible D gene is TRBD2 (6 bases). Between the trimmed V and J ends, which lost 0 bases and 3 bases, there was a span of 16 bases. The CDR3 loop spans 17 amino acids. Germline CDR1 reads MGHRA; CDR2 reads YSYEKL. The CDR3 loop is CASSQDRLARGTDTQYF. The CDR3 region has the DNA TGCGCCAGCAGCCAAGATCGGCTTGCCCGGGGGACAGATACGCAGTATTTT.

The chain employs TRBV12-3 or TRBV12-4 and TRBJ1-4, with D possibly matching TRBD1 (6 bases). This CDR3 comprises 13 residues. V was cut by 7 bases and J by 8 bases, with 14 bases left in between. The DNA for the CDR3 is TGTGCCAGCACTCGGGGACACAACGAAAAACTGTTTTTT. Its protein is CASTRGHNEKLFF.

This chain uses TRBV6-4 with TRBJ2-1; D uncertain. Germline V lookup: CDR1 MRHNA, CDR2 SNTAGT. V was pared by 0 bases and J by 0 bases, with 0 bases between. The CDR3 sequence is 13 residues long. As DNA, the CDR3 is TGTGCCAGCAGTGACTCCTCCTACAATGAGCAGTTCTTC. It specifies CASSDSSYNEQFF.

The chain recombines TRBV30 with TRBJ2-1; D gene ambiguous. The CDR3 covers 14 residues. The V gene's germline CDR1 is GTSNPN and CDR2 SVGIG (reference sequence). Trimming took 4 bases from V and 3 from J, leaving 13 bases between them. CDR3 sequence (DNA): TGTGCCTGGACCCCGGGCGAGTACTACAATGAGCAGTTCTTC. This codes for CAWTPGEYYNEQFF.

This chain uses TRBV7-8 with TRBJ1-1; D is unclear. This CDR3 has 15 residues. CDR1 is SGHVS and CDR2 is FQNEAQ in the germline V gene. V was trimmed by 5 bases and J by 0 bases, leaving 13 bases between them. Here the CDR3 DNA reads TGTGCCAGCAGCCAGAAGGGTATAATGAACACTGAAGCTTTCTTT. This translates into CASSQKGIMNTEAFF.

CDR3 protein: CASSLGGTQKGTEAFF. Here the CDR3 DNA reads TGCGCCAGCAGCTTGGGAGGGACGCAAAAGGGTACTGAAGCTTTCTTT. The chain combines TRBV5-1 with TRBJ1-1; possibly TRBD1 for D (5 bases). Germline lookup yields CDR1 SGHRS and CDR2 YFSETQ. This CDR3 is built from 16 residues. V dropped 0 bases and J dropped 5 bases, with 17 bases sitting between them.

This chain links TRBV15 with TRBJ1-5; no firm D call. Germline V gene data show CDR1 as LNHNV and CDR2 as YYDKDF (reference sequence). The V end lost 1 base, the J end lost 6 bases, and 7 bases lay between the germline ends. The CDR3 consists of 13 residues. The CDR3 sequence is CATSRAWGQPQHF. In DNA form, the CDR3 reads TGTGCCACCAGCAGAGCTTGGGGTCAGCCCCAGCATTTT.

V gene TRBV18 combines with J gene TRBJ2-7; tentatively, D is TRBD2 (6 bases). CDR1 KGHSH and CDR2 LQKENI come from the germline V gene. Trimming removed 6 bases at V and 7 bases at J, with 22 bases between. This CDR3 contains 15 residues. This chain's CDR3 is CASSVAGRGPTEQYF. CDR3 nucleotide sequence: TGTGCCAGCTCGGTGGCGGGACGGGGCCCCACGGAGCAGTACTTC.

This clone was detected once. J is TRBJ2-2 and V is TRBV6-1, with 8 bases identical to TRBD1. Germline CDR1 MNHNS, CDR2 SASEGT. The CDR3 has 16 residues. Trimming at V came to 3 bases and at J to 3 bases, leaving 6 bases not matched to a gene. This CDR3 reads CASSDGVTGDTGELFF. Here the CDR3 DNA reads TGTGCCAGCAGTGATGGGGTGACAGGGGACACCGGGGAGCTGTTTTTT.

The J gene is TRBJ2-3, the V gene TRBV6-2 or TRBV6-3, with D possibly TRBD1 on 6 matching bases. Germline-derived CDR1 and CDR2 are MNHEY and SVGEGT. This CDR3 region has 16 residues. V lost 4 bases, J lost 5 bases, and 19 bases lay in between. The CDR3 coding sequence is TGTGCCAGCAGTTCTCCTCACAGGGAAGTGAGAGATACGCAGTATTTT. It yields the protein CASSSPHREVRDTQYF.

This clone is a singleton in its sample. The rearrangement links TRBV2 to TRBJ2-5; TRBD2 agrees at 11 bases. Germline V CDR1 and CDR2: SNHLY, FYNNEI. The CDR3 spans 15 residues. The trim removed 7 bases at V and 7 bases at J, leaving 11 bases unmatched. The CDR3 coding sequence is TGTGCCAGCACCTTTAGCGGGGGGGCCGCGGTGACCCAGTACTTC. It is translated as CASTFSGGAAVTQYF.